What follows describes a single TCR beta chain. Assay used: immunoSEQ multiplex PCR; TCRdb lists only in-frame clones, some missing. The repertoire holds about 160,000 clones, with 80% to 90% as singletons. Germline-derived CDR1 and CDR2 are MDHEN and SYDVKM. Trimming took off 7 bases at V and 4 bases at J, with 4 bases between the two ends. The CDR3 has 11 residues. This sample stems from a study of blood T cell repertoires in COVID-19. The wider study: T cells, B-cell-depleted T cells, or PBMCs provided the cDNA or gDNA that served as material.

The chain has TRBV28 and TRBJ2-2, with unresolved D. Sequencing input: peripheral blood. This TCR derives from a woman aged 55-70 years who had recovered from COVID-19. The CDR3 DNA sequence: TGTGCCAGCACCGTCACCGGGGAGCTGTTTTTT. Translating gives CASTVTGELFF.